Listed here is a single TCR beta chain. This entry belongs to a study of blood T cell repertoires in COVID-19. The CDR3 has 16 amino acids. The J segment lost 2 bases and the V segment lost 5 bases, leaving 12 bases of the junction unmatched. CDR1 SGHTA and CDR2 FQGNSA come from the germline V gene. Assay used: immunoSEQ multiplex PCR; TCRdb lists only in-frame clones, some missing. The table has a few hundred thousand clones, 86% seen once. The sequence came from a man aged 55 to 70 with acute or convalescent COVID-19. The rearrangement joins TRBV7-2 to TRBJ2-7, with 7 bases identical to TRBD1. The sample consisted of peripheral blood. In nucleotides, the CDR3 is TGTGCCAGCAGCCCGACACCGGGACAGCGTCCCTACGAGCAGTACTTC. This encodes CASSPTPGQRPYEQYF.